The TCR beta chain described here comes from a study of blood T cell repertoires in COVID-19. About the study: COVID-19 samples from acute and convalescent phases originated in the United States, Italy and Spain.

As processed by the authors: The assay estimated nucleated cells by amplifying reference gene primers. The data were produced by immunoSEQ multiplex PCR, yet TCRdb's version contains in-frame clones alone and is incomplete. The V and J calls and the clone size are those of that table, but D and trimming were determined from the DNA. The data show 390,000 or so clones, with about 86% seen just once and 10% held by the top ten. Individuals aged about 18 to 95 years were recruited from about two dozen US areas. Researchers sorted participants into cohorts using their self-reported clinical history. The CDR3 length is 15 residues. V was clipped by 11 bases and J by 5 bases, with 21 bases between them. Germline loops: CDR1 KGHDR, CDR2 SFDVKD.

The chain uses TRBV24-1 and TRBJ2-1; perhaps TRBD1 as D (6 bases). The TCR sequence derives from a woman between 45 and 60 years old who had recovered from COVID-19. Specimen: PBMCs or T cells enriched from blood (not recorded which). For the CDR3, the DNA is TGTGCCAGTTCCCCGGGGACAAAAGTTAACAATGAGCAGTTCTTC. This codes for CASSPGTKVNNEQFF.